A selection of T cell receptor beta chains follows, all from one sample in a study of Ad26.COV2.S vaccination and SARS-CoV-2 variants. TCRdb keeps only in-frame clones here, not all; method: immunoSEQ multiplex PCR. Here the sample spans around 450,000 clones, more than 80% being singletons. The sample in question was peripheral blood, obtained in a trial of Ad26.COV2.S vaccine versus placebo. The receptors stem from a person between 18 and 65 years old who received the Ad26.COV2.S COVID-19 vaccine or a placebo. CDR3s include the opening cysteine and the closing phenylalanine or tryptophan. A D gene is named only where the DNA matches it firmly. Only part of the rows carry a size: once, few, many, or a class if the clone is expanded.

J: TRBJ1-3
V: TRBV5-8
D: NA
size: NA
DNA: TGTGCCAGCAGCTTGGACGTTAACTCTGGAAACACCATATATTTT
CDR3: CASSLDVNSGNTIYF

J: TRBJ2-7
V: TRBV4-3
D: TRBD1
size: NA
DNA: TGCGCCAGCAGCAAAAGATGGGACAGGGGGGGGAGTGAGCAGTACTTC
CDR3: CASSKRWDRGGSEQYF

J: TRBJ2-1
V: TRBV20-1
D: NA
size: once
DNA: TGCAGTACTCCAAGAGATGATGAGCAGTTCTTC
CDR3: CSTPRDDEQFF

J: TRBJ2-1
V: TRBV28
D: TRBD1
size: NA
DNA: TGTGCCAGCAGAATACAGGGGGGCAATGAGCAGTTCTTC
CDR3: CASRIQGGNEQFF

J: TRBJ2-6
V: TRBV5-1
D: NA
size: NA
DNA: TGCGCCAGCAGCTTGGTAGGGGCTCCTGGGGCCAACGTCCTGACTTTC
CDR3: CASSLVGAPGANVLTF

J: TRBJ2-3
V: TRBV7-6
D: TRBD2
size: NA
DNA: TGTGCCAGCAGCTCTGGGACTAGCGGCACAGATACGCAGTATTTT
CDR3: CASSSGTSGTDTQYF

J: TRBJ1-3
V: TRBV4-3
D: TRBD1
size: NA
DNA: TGCGCCAGCAGCCAAGAAGCAGGGGGCGAAAAAAACACCATATATTTT
CDR3: CASSQEAGGEKNTIYF

J: TRBJ2-3
V: TRBV5-1
D: TRBD2
size: NA
DNA: TGCGCCAGCAGCTTGGCAGCGGGGCGTCTCTTCGGAGATACGCAGTATTTT
CDR3: CASSLAAGRLFGDTQYF

J: TRBJ2-1
V: TRBV25-1
D: NA
size: few
DNA: TGTGCCACCAAAAACAATGAGCAGTTCTTC
CDR3: CATKNNEQFF

J: TRBJ1-1
V: TRBV20-1
D: NA
size: NA
DNA: TGCAGTGCTAGAATTGAGTTTCGCGCTTTCTTT
CDR3: CSARIEFRAFF

J: TRBJ1-4
V: TRBV6-7
D: TRBD1
size: NA
DNA: TGTGCCAGCAAGACAGGGGGTACGGGATGGGCTGGGACTAATGAAAAACTGTTTTTT
CDR3: CASKTGGTGWAGTNEKLFF

J: TRBJ1-6
V: TRBV7-2
D: NA
size: NA
DNA: TGTGCCAGCAGCTTAAATTCACCCCTCCACTTT
CDR3: CASSLNSPLHF

J: TRBJ1-6
V: TRBV20-1
D: NA
size: NA
DNA: TGCAGTGCTAGTCCCGGATCCAATTCACCCCTCCACTTT
CDR3: CSASPGSNSPLHF

J: TRBJ1-1
V: TRBV7-9
D: NA
size: NA
DNA: TGTGCCAGCAGCTCCCAACAGGGAAACACTGAAGCTTTCTTT
CDR3: CASSSQQGNTEAFF

J: TRBJ2-2
V: TRBV19
D: NA
size: few
DNA: TGTGCCAGTAGTATAGGACGAAACGGGGAGCTGTTTTTT
CDR3: CASSIGRNGELFF

J: TRBJ2-5
V: TRBV10-3
D: TRBD2
size: NA
DNA: TGTGCCATCAGTGAGTCCCGACTAGCGGGAGGAGAGACCCAGTACTTC
CDR3: CAISESRLAGGETQYF

J: TRBJ2-3
V: TRBV18
D: TRBD1
size: NA
DNA: TGTGCCAGCTCACCACGGGCACCGGGACAGGGAGGCACAGATACGCAGTATTTT
CDR3: CASSPRAPGQGGTDTQYF

J: TRBJ1-1
V: TRBV19
D: NA
size: NA
DNA: TGTGCCAGTAGTATAGTTCGGGGATTGAACACTGAAGCTTTCTTT
CDR3: CASSIVRGLNTEAFF

J: TRBJ1-1
V: TRBV29-1
D: NA
size: NA
DNA: TGCAGCGTTTTTTTAACGGGGGCGCTAGCTTTCTTT
CDR3: CSVFLTGALAFF

J: TRBJ2-7
V: TRBV6-5
D: NA
size: NA
DNA: TGTGCCAGCAGTTACCGCATTTTCGACAGAGCCTACGAGCAGTACTTC
CDR3: CASSYRIFDRAYEQYF

J: TRBJ2-7
V: TRBV5-4
D: NA
size: NA
DNA: TGTGCCAGCAGCCGGACGGGGGTCGCCTACGAGCAGTACTTC
CDR3: CASSRTGVAYEQYF

J: TRBJ2-3
V: TRBV7-8
D: NA
size: NA
DNA: TGTGCCAGCAGCCAATGGGTACAGGGCGGAGATACGCAGTATTTT
CDR3: CASSQWVQGGDTQYF

J: TRBJ2-3
V: TRBV6-5
D: NA
size: NA
DNA: TGTGCCAGCAGTTACTCTCGGCCCCCCATCACAGATACGCAGTATTTT
CDR3: CASSYSRPPITDTQYF

J: TRBJ2-3
V: TRBV19
D: TRBD1
size: NA
DNA: TGTGCCAGTAGTATTGACAGGGGACGGACAGATACGCAGTATTTT
CDR3: CASSIDRGRTDTQYF

J: TRBJ2-7
V: TRBV5-6
D: TRBD1
size: NA
DNA: TGTGCCAGCAGCTTGAGACCGACAGGGTCCTACGAGCAGTACTTC
CDR3: CASSLRPTGSYEQYF

J: TRBJ2-2
V: TRBV18
D: TRBD2
size: few
DNA: TGTGCCAGCTCACCACTGCCCGTCACGCTAGCGGGAGGGCCAGGGACCGGGGAGCTGTTTTTT
CDR3: CASSPLPVTLAGGPGTGELFF

J: TRBJ1-2
V: TRBV4-1
D: TRBD1
size: NA
DNA: TGCGCCAGCAGCCCGAGACAGGGACCCTATGGCTACACCTTC
CDR3: CASSPRQGPYGYTF

J: TRBJ2-3
V: TRBV18
D: NA
size: NA
DNA: TGTGCCAGCTCAGCACCGGTAACAGATACGCAGTATTTT
CDR3: CASSAPVTDTQYF

J: TRBJ1-1
V: TRBV7-3
D: TRBD1
size: NA
DNA: TGTGCCAGCAGCTCCATACCCCAGGACAGGGGCACTGAAGCTTTCTTT
CDR3: CASSSIPQDRGTEAFF

J: TRBJ2-5
V: TRBV29-1
D: NA
size: NA
DNA: TGCAGCGTTGAAGAGGATATGGGGTTGGGGGAGACCCAGTACTTC
CDR3: CSVEEDMGLGETQYF

J: TRBJ1-6
V: TRBV6-5
D: NA
size: NA
DNA: TGTGCCAGCATCCCAGCGGGGGCGCCTTATTCACCCCTCCACTTT
CDR3: CASIPAGAPYSPLHF

J: TRBJ2-1
V: TRBV27
D: NA
size: NA
DNA: TGTGCCAGCAGTTCGACAGGTCTCTCCTACAATGAGCAGTTCTTC
CDR3: CASSSTGLSYNEQFF

J: TRBJ2-5
V: TRBV6-6
D: TRBD2
size: NA
DNA: TGTGCCAGCAGCTTGACTAGCGGGAGGTCAGAGACCCAGTACTTC
CDR3: CASSLTSGRSETQYF

J: TRBJ2-1
V: TRBV30
D: TRBD1
size: NA
DNA: TGTGCCTGGAGTGTACTAGGGGGCGATGAGCAGTTCTTC
CDR3: CAWSVLGGDEQFF

J: TRBJ1-2
V: TRBV27
D: NA
size: NA
DNA: TGTGCCAGCAGTTTAAAAGGAGACAGGACGGGCTACACCTTC
CDR3: CASSLKGDRTGYTF

J: TRBJ2-3
V: TRBV7-9
D: NA
size: once
DNA: TGTGCCAGCAGCTTTCCTGGGACAGATACGCAGTATTTT
CDR3: CASSFPGTDTQYF

J: TRBJ2-7
V: TRBV27
D: NA
size: NA
DNA: TGTGCCAGCAGTGACTACCAGCAAGCATACGAGCAGTACTTC
CDR3: CASSDYQQAYEQYF

J: TRBJ2-7
V: TRBV30
D: NA
size: once
DNA: TGTGCCTGGGGGAGGCAGGGCTACGAGCAGTACTTC
CDR3: CAWGRQGYEQYF

J: TRBJ1-5
V: TRBV27
D: NA
size: NA
DNA: TGTGCCAGCAGTTTTCGTTGGGGCGAAGGGCCCCAGCATTTT
CDR3: CASSFRWGEGPQHF

J: TRBJ2-1
V: TRBV5-4
D: TRBD1
size: NA
DNA: TGTGCCAGCAGCTTGCCTGGCAGGGGGCCCGGGGAGCAGTTCTTC
CDR3: CASSLPGRGPGEQFF